The entry below gives a single TCR beta chain sequence along with its context. Antigen specificity is unknown. V was pared by 6 bases and J by 4 bases, with 10 bases of the junction left unmatched. The length of the CDR3 is 17 residues. This specimen belongs to a study of T cell repertoires in cytomegalovirus infection. Study background: The authors used CMV epitopes that were HLA-C-restricted (recently identified) and HLA-B-restricted (well studied).

Broader study findings: The ex vivo response showed dominance by HLA-C-restricted CMV-specific TCR beta clonotypes.

Using its own MiXCR run on the reads, TCRdb lists one record per CDR3 protein. Among 200,000 to 250,000 distinct CDR3 sequences listed, 35% to 45% were seen once. Material: CD8+ T cells from cultured PBMCs, obtained from culture after CMV antigen stimulation. This clonotype originated in a human donor in good health (CMV status not recorded). Some clones in this sample may be carry-over from other donors' samples. J is TRBJ2-1 and V is TRBV12-3 or TRBV12-4; 12 bases align to TRBD2. CDR3 region: CASSYLAGGEPYNEQFF. CDR3 DNA sequence: TGTGCCAGCAGCTACCTAGCGGGAGGGGAACCTTACAATGAGCAGTTCTTC.